The sequence of this T cell receptor beta chain was determined in a study of TET2 disruption in CD19-targeted CAR T cells (dated by TCRdb to 2017 to 2018). A note on the overall study: Sample numbers were set by the original clinical trial design and sample availability, with no additional inclusion criteria.

The germline ends are 14 bases apart after V is trimmed by 0 bases and J by 5 bases. From a lookup of the germline V gene (reference sequence), CDR1 and CDR2 are SGHKS and YYEKEE. Taken from cysteine to phenylalanine, the CDR3 has 15 residues. Of the CDR3's DNA, 36 bases were read; they are in frame from base 1. For this clone: The clone's antigen remains unknown. Read data end 3 residues before the CDR3 end; the end is taken from the germline J gene.

Deep sequencing of the TCR beta chain was done using the immunoSEQ assay. From the authors' description of their analysis: Clonotype frequencies were computed using only productive TCR beta rearrangements. Imported from immuneACCESS, the table was reduced by TCRdb to in-frame sequences with V and J called. These copies leave out some clones; in studies compared against another copy, an unresolved V gene accounts for under half, and the cause of the remainder is not known. V and J calls and clone size are those listed in that table; D and trimming were worked out from the DNA. The sample table gives about 26,000 clones. Clones ranked in the top ten supply under 2.5% of the sample. Results and caveats for the whole study, not just this receptor: Conclusions about the patient's CAR T cells rested on extensive analysis of a single subject.

Explained via the paper, the treatment or condition label denotes: autologous CTL019 cells: CD19 CAR with 4-1BB and CD3 zeta domains. TCR zeta and 4-1BB costimulatory signaling domains were incorporated into the CD19 CAR. T cells for CTL019 manufacturing were collected from peripheral blood by means of leukapheresis. The DNeasy Blood and Tissue Kit was used to extract genomic DNA from pre-infusion T cells, peripheral blood, or sorted post-infusion T cells. The clonotype comes from a man in his sixties or seventies with chronic lymphocytic leukemia. Source: CD8- CAR+ T cells sorted from cultured blood T cells, taken for CD19 CAR T cell therapy. Read against the paper, the sample's cell subset or site label means: CD8-negative CAR-positive T cells from the infusion product. This chain joins TRBV5-5 to TRBJ1-2; D gene: possibly TRBD1, on 5 matching bases. The CDR3: CASSLGFDSRYGYTF. The DNA read from the CDR3 is TGTGCCAGCAGCTTGGGATTTGACAGCCGTTATGGC.